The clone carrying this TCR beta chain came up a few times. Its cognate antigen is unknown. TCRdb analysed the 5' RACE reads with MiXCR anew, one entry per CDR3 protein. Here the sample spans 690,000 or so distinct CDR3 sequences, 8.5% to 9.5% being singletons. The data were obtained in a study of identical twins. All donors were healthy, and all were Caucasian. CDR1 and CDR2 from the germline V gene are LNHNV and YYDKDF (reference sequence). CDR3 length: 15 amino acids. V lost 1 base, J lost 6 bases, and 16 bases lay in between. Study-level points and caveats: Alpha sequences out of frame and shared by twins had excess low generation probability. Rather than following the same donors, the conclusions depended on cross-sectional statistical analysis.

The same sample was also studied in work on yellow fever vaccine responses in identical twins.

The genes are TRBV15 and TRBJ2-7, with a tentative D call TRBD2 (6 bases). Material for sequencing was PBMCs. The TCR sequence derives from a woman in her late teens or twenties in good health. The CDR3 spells CATSRAGTGSSEQYF. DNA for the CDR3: TGTGCCACCAGCAGAGCCGGGACTGGGTCTTCCGAGCAGTACTTC.